A selection of T cell receptor beta chains follows, all from one sample in a study of T cells after yellow fever vaccination. Each CDR3 protein is one row after TCRdb ran MiXCR on the 5' RACE reads. The profile shows about 69,000 distinct CDR3 sequences, 5.5% to 7.5% of them singletons. The sequences come from CD4+ T cells sorted from PBMCs, collected less than 16 days after the first yellow fever vaccination. These receptors were collected from a man aged 18 to 30 who received the YFV17D yellow fever vaccine. CDR3s include the opening cysteine and the closing phenylalanine or tryptophan. D genes are given only for firm matches. Clone size is stated in some rows and not others, as once, few, many or a class when expanded.

J | size | D | length | V | DNA | CDR3
TRBJ2-1 | many | - | 18 | TRBV5-1 | TGCGCCAGCAGCTTGGGTTTTGGTGAGACTAGGGCCCAGAATGAGCAGTTCTTC | CASSLGFGETRAQNEQFF
TRBJ2-3 | many | - | 13 | TRBV19 | TGTGCCAGTAAGGGCGGGGGCACAGATACGCAGTATTTT | CASKGGGTDTQYF
TRBJ2-3 | many | - | 13 | TRBV18 | TGTGCCAGCTCACCAAGTCCTGGCGATACGCAGTATTTT | CASSPSPGDTQYF
TRBJ1-1 | - | - | 12 | TRBV20-1 | TGCAGTGCTAGAGGTGGGAACACTGAAGCTTTCTTT | CSARGGNTEAFF
TRBJ1-2 | many | TRBD1 | 14 | TRBV14 | TGTGCCAGCAGCCCTCGACAGGGGAACTATGGCTACACCTTC | CASSPRQGNYGYTF
TRBJ1-4 | many | TRBD1 | 14 | TRBV25-1 | TGTGCCAGCAGCCCGGGACAGCATAATGAAAAACTGTTTTTT | CASSPGQHNEKLFF
TRBJ2-1 | many | - | 15 | TRBV24-1 | TGTGCCACCAGTGATCCAGGGGTAGGAGGCAATGAGCAGTTCTTC | CATSDPGVGGNEQFF
TRBJ2-3 | many | - | 18 | TRBV6-2/TRBV6-3 | TGTGCCAGCAGTTACTCGGACCGGGGATCAAGGGGCACAGATACGCAGTATTTT | CASSYSDRGSRGTDTQYF
TRBJ2-3 | - | - | 16 | TRBV7-2 | TGTGCCAGCAGCTTAGGAGGTGGGGGCGGCACAGATACGCAGTATTTT | CASSLGGGGGTDTQYF
TRBJ2-5 | many | TRBD2 | 18 | TRBV27 | TGTGCCAGCAGACATTGGCCCCGGACTAGCGGGGCCCCGAGGGCCCAGTACTTC | CASRHWPRTSGAPRAQYF
TRBJ1-1 | many | - | 16 | TRBV27 | TGTGCCAGCAGTGCCCTATCTCGGGTTTGGACGCCTGAAGCTTTCTTT | CASSALSRVWTPEAFF
TRBJ1-2 | - | - | 14 | TRBV9 | TGTGCCAGCAGCGTAGAGGCAGCAAACTATGGCTACACCTTC | CASSVEAANYGYTF
TRBJ1-2 | many | TRBD1 | 16 | TRBV20-1 | TGCAGTGCTAGAAAGCAACCTCCGGACAGGAACTATGGCTACACCTTC | CSARKQPPDRNYGYTF
TRBJ1-2 | many | - | 14 | TRBV7-2 | TGTGCCAGCAGCTTAGCCGGCGGAAGCTATGGCTACACCTTC | CASSLAGGSYGYTF
TRBJ2-5 | - | - | 14 | TRBV5-1 | TGCGCCAGCAGCCTAGGACAGCTGGTAGAGACCCAGTACTTC | CASSLGQLVETQYF
TRBJ2-4 | many | - | 13 | TRBV20-1 | TGCAGTGCTAGTAGGGGAGGTGAAAACATTCAGTACTTC | CSASRGGENIQYF
TRBJ2-3 | many | - | 13 | TRBV7-9 | TGTGCCAGCAGCCAGAGACTGGGAGATACGCAGTATTTT | CASSQRLGDTQYF
TRBJ2-7 | many | - | 14 | TRBV20-1 | TGCAGTGCTAGAGCTAGGCTGAACTCCTACGAGCAGTACTTC | CSARARLNSYEQYF
TRBJ1-5 | many | - | 13 | TRBV7-9 | TGTGCCAGCAGCCTATTTACTGGGCAGCCCCAGCATTTT | CASSLFTGQPQHF
TRBJ1-6 | many | - | 16 | TRBV7-9 | TGTGCCAGCAGCTTGGACGACGGGACGTATAATTCACCCCTCCACTTT | CASSLDDGTYNSPLHF
TRBJ2-3 | many | TRBD2 | 14 | TRBV20-1 | TGCAGTGCTAGAGGCCTTGGCGGGAGAGATACGCAGTATTTT | CSARGLGGRDTQYF
TRBJ1-2 | many | - | 12 | TRBV11-2 | TGTGCCAGCAGCCACCGGGGAAATGGCTACACCTTC | CASSHRGNGYTF